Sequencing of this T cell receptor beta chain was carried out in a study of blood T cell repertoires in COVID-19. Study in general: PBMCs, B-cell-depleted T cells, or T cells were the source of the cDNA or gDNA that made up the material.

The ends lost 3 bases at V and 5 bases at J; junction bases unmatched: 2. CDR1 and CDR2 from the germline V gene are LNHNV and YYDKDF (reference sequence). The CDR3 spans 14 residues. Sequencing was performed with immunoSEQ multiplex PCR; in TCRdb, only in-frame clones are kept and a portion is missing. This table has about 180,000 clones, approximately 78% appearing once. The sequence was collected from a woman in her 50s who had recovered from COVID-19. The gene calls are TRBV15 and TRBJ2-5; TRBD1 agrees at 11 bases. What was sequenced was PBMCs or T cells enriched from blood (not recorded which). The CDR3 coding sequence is TGTGCCACCAGCAGGGACAGGGGGCCGGAGACCCAGTACTTC. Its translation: CATSRDRGPETQYF.